These T cell receptor beta chains were read from a single sample in a study of cytomegalovirus exposure and HLA in healthy donors. Assay used: immunoSEQ multiplex PCR; TCRdb lists only in-frame clones, some missing. The repertoire includes about 69,000 clones, more than 60% of them detected once, and 14% sits in the top ten. The sequencing input was PBMCs. These receptors originate from a male donor in good health and CMV-seropositive. Each CDR3 is given with its conserved first and last residue. D genes are given only for firm matches. Clone size is given for some rows only: seen once, a few or many times, or a class if the clone is expanded.

j_call v_call d_call clone_size cdr3_length cdr3_aa cdr3_nt
TRBJ2-3 TRBV5-7 . few 14 CASSLFGETDTQYF TGTGCCAGCAGCTTGTTCGGGGAAACAGATACGCAGTATTTT
TRBJ2-1 TRBV19 TRBD1 . 13 CASSSNRGNEQFF TGTGCCAGTAGTTCCAACAGGGGTAATGAGCAGTTCTTC
TRBJ2-7 TRBV12-5 . . 13 CASALTGSYEQYF TGTGCTAGTGCCCTTACAGGGTCCTACGAGCAGTACTTC
TRBJ2-1 TRBV5-1 . . 15 CASSDSVSSYNEQFF TGCGCCAGCAGCGATTCGGTTAGCTCCTACAATGAGCAGTTCTTC
TRBJ2-3 TRBV18 TRBD2 . 16 CASSPRTSGEGDTQYF TGTGCCAGCTCACCCAGGACTAGCGGGGAGGGAGATACGCAGTATTTT
TRBJ2-2 TRBV7-2 TRBD2 . 14 CASSVLAGAGELFF TGTGCCAGCAGCGTACTAGCGGGAGCCGGGGAGCTGTTTTTT
TRBJ2-2 TRBV28 . . 14 CASSRGGNTGELFF TGTGCCAGCAGTCGAGGGGGTAACACCGGGGAGCTGTTTTTT
TRBJ1-4 TRBV18 TRBD1 . 14 CASSLDRVNEKLFF TGTGCCAGCTCACTCGACAGGGTTAATGAAAAACTGTTTTTT
TRBJ2-3 TRBV15 TRBD1 . 17 CATSRIGDRGRQDTQYF TGTGCCACCAGCAGGATCGGGGACAGGGGGCGTCAAGATACGCAGTATTTT
TRBJ2-5 TRBV7-2 . . 12 CASNRGLETQYF TGTGCCAGCAATAGGGGGTTGGAGACCCAGTACTTC
TRBJ1-1 TRBV6-5 . few 15 CASSYNSGGNTEAFF TGTGCCAGCAGTTACAATTCGGGTGGGAACACTGAAGCTTTCTTT
TRBJ1-4 TRBV5-4 TRBD1 . 14 CASSLLQGEEKLFF TGTGCCAGCAGCTTGCTACAGGGGGAAGAAAAACTGTTTTTT
TRBJ2-4 TRBV11-2 . . 14 CASREGPSKNIQYF TGTGCCAGCAGGGAGGGACCATCTAAAAACATTCAGTACTTC
TRBJ1-2 TRBV7-2 TRBD1 few 13 CASTADRAGGYTF TGTGCCAGCACCGCGGACAGGGCCGGTGGCTACACCTTC
TRBJ1-1 TRBV5-1 . . 13 CASSSNRNTEAFF TGCGCCAGCAGCTCGAACAGGAACACTGAAGCTTTCTTT
TRBJ1-2 TRBV4-1 . . 16 CASSQVVGTGSYGYTF TGCGCCAGCAGCCAAGTCGTCGGTACAGGGTCCTATGGCTACACCTTC